The 16 T cell receptor beta chains below come from one sample, sequenced in a study of T cells after yellow fever vaccination (dated by TCRdb to about 2019). To prepare the library, 5' RACE was applied. Reads for this sample came from an Illumina HiSeq 2500. Clones were called with MiXCR by TCRdb after fastp trimmed the public reads at Q25, and only in-frame beta chains were retained. CDR3 protein duplicates are merged, each entry listing the most common genes and DNA. The sample records about 580,000 distinct CDR3 sequences, about 15% of which are singletons. Jointly, the top ten make up roughly 17% of the sample. What the treatment or condition label conveys for this sample: live attenuated yellow fever vaccine strain. Sequencing used PBMCs, obtained about 5 days after the first yellow fever vaccination. Source of these receptors: a man between 18 and 35 years old who received the YFV17D yellow fever vaccine.

This clonotype was counted a few times. This rearrangement joins TRBV3-1 to TRBJ2-7; no clear D. CDR1 LGHDT and CDR2 YNNKEL come from the germline V gene (reference sequence). The CDR3 contains 17 residues. V lost 3 bases and J 0 bases, leaving 18 bases between the germline ends. The CDR3 bases are TGTGCCAGCAGCCATCCCCGTGAAGGGATTAGCTCCTACGAGCAGTACTTC. Amino acid sequence: CASSHPREGISSYEQYF.

This chain joins TRBV6-2 or TRBV6-3 and TRBJ1-3; D is unresolved. The CDR3 spans 14 residues. Germline V gene sequence: CDR1 MNHEY, CDR2 SVGEGT. V was pared by 2 bases and J by 4 bases, with 9 bases between. This CDR3 is CASSYTRRGNTIYF. The CDR3 DNA is TGTGCCAGCAGTTACACCCGTCGGGGAAACACCATATATTTT.

This clonotype was counted ten times or more. The rearrangement joins TRBV7-9 to TRBJ2-7; D not certain. Trimming took 5 bases from V and 0 from J, leaving 11 bases between them. The V gene's germline CDR1 is SEHNR and CDR2 FQNEAQ (reference sequence). The CDR3 spans 14 residues. The CDR3 DNA sequence: TGTGCCAGCAGCCCCAGGACGGCCTCCTACGAGCAGTACGTC. Protein: CASSPRTASYEQYV.

The V gene is TRBV5-1, the J gene TRBJ2-3, with 12 bases matching TRBD2. This CDR3 region has 17 residues. J gave up 2 bases and V 0 bases, and 4 bases lay outside the gene matches. Per the germline V gene, CDR1 is SGHRS and CDR2 is YFSETQ. DNA for the CDR3: TGCGCCAGCAGCTTGGGAACTAGCGGGGGGATCACAGATACGCAGTATTTT. Translated, it gives CASSLGTSGGITDTQYF.

J is TRBJ2-5 and V is TRBV20-1; D ambiguous. The germline V and J ends were trimmed by 0 bases and 4 bases, with 6 bases remaining between them. The CDR3 consists of 12 residues. Germline lookup yields CDR1 DFQATT and CDR2 SNEGSKA (reference sequence). Here the CDR3 DNA reads TGCAGTGCTAGAGATCGAGCAGAGACCCAGTACTTC. This gives the protein CSARDRAETQYF.

The chain joins TRBV20-1 to TRBJ1-4; D is uncertain. This CDR3 comprises 11 residues. Per germline, CDR1 DFQATT and CDR2 SNEGSKA (reference sequence). The ends were cut back, 0 bases at V and 8 bases at J, with 4 bases in the middle. CDR3 in amino acids: CSARDWEKLFF. The CDR3 DNA reads TGCAGTGCTAGAGATTGGGAAAAACTGTTTTTT.

The chain uses TRBV20-1 and TRBJ1-2; tentative D call: TRBD1 (6 bases). The CDR3 extends over 13 amino acids. Between the trimmed V and J ends, which lost 0 bases and 8 bases, there was a span of 13 bases. The germline CDR1 and CDR2 sequences are DFQATT and SNEGSKA (reference sequence). The CDR3 sequence is CSARDWAGEGYTF. The DNA of the CDR3 is TGCAGTGCTAGAGATTGGGCAGGGGAAGGCTACACCTTC.

The V gene is TRBV6-1, the J gene TRBJ1-1; possible D gene TRBD1, 5 bases. The CDR3 is 15 amino acids. V was trimmed by 8 bases and J by 0 bases, leaving 16 bases between them. In germline, CDR1 is MNHNS, CDR2 SASEGT. CDR3 in DNA: TGTGCCAGCGCATACCGAGGGGCCATGAACACTGAAGCTTTCTTT. Translating gives CASAYRGAMNTEAFF.

Only a few counts were recorded for this clonotype. The V call is TRBV6-2 or TRBV6-3, the J call TRBJ2-2; either TRBD1 or TRBD2 may fit D (6 bases each). Trimming stripped 3 bases from V and 0 bases from J, with 26 bases between. The CDR3 runs 21 residues. The V gene's germline CDR1 is MNHEY and CDR2 SVGEGT. CDR3 protein: CASSYYRQSLSRGANTGELFF. CDR3 nucleotide sequence: TGTGCCAGCAGTTATTACCGACAGAGCCTTTCTAGGGGGGCGAACACCGGGGAGCTGTTTTTT.

This chain uses TRBV11-2 with TRBJ2-5; 14 bases align to TRBD2. This CDR3 region has 18 residues. Germline V CDR1 and CDR2: SGHAT, FQNNGV. J lost 7 bases, V lost 2 bases, and 12 bases had no gene match. CDR3 nucleotide sequence: TGTGCCAGCAGCTTAATGGCGACTAGCGGGGGGGCGCCTTGGACCCAGTACTTC. Protein: CASSLMATSGGAPWTQYF.

This clonotype occurred a few times. The chain employs TRBV2 and TRBJ1-2, with unresolved D. Trimming cost V 6 bases and J 0 bases, with 11 bases left between them. The germline V gene encodes CDR1 SNHLY and CDR2 FYNNEI. The CDR3 runs to 14 residues. Here the CDR3 DNA reads TGTGCCAGCAGGGGCCAGTACTCTAACTATGGCTACACCTTC. Translating it yields CASRGQYSNYGYTF.

The J gene is TRBJ2-2, the V gene TRBV12-3 or TRBV12-4, with a weak D call TRBD2 (7 bases). Deletions cut 3 bases from V and 7 bases from J, with 12 bases between. CDR3 size: 14 residues. The CDR3 region has the DNA TGTGCCAGCAGTTTCCGGGGGGCCATCGGGGAGCTGTTTTTT. It translates to CASSFRGAIGELFF.

This clonotype was found a few times. The V and J genes are TRBV29-1 and TRBJ1-2; TRBD1 is a possible D gene (5 bases). V was pared by 0 bases and J by 5 bases, with 10 bases between. Germline-derived CDR1 and CDR2 are SQVTM and ANQGSEA. This CDR3 is 13 amino acids long. CDR3: CSVEDQGGYGYTF. The CDR3 bases are TGCAGCGTTGAAGATCAGGGAGGGTATGGCTACACCTTC.

This chain uses TRBV5-1 with TRBJ2-6; D remains ambiguous. This CDR3 contains 15 residues. CDR1 SGHRS and CDR2 YFSETQ come from the germline V gene. V was clipped by 4 bases and J by 0 bases, with 8 bases between them. This CDR3 reads CASSVQSSGANVLTF. In nucleotides, the CDR3 is TGCGCCAGCAGCGTCCAGAGCTCTGGGGCCAACGTCCTGACTTTC.

There are a few counts of this clonotype. The chain combines TRBV4-2 with TRBJ2-1, with TRBD2 identical over 10 bases. V shed 8 bases, J shed 5 bases, and the junction held 12 bases outside the gene matches. The CDR3 loop spans 16 amino acids. Germline V lookup: CDR1 LGHNA, CDR2 YNFKEQ. CDR3 DNA: TGTGCCAGCGGATTCCCTAGCGGGGGAAGCGACAATGAGCAGTTCTTC. It yields the protein CASGFPSGGSDNEQFF.

The chain employs TRBV19 and TRBJ2-3, with 8 positions matching TRBD2. The CDR3 loop spans 16 amino acids. The germline V gene has CDR1 LNHDA and CDR2 SQIVND (reference sequence). Trimming cost V 6 bases and J 0 bases; bases outside gene matches: 8. The chain's CDR3 is CASSPRRGVSTDTQYF. CDR3 DNA: TGTGCCAGTAGCCCCAGGCGGGGGGTTAGCACAGATACGCAGTATTTT.